The 21 T cell receptor beta chains below come from one sample, sequenced in a study of T cell responses to AZD1222 COVID-19 vaccine. Using immunoSEQ multiplex PCR, the repertoire was profiled, and TCRdb retains in-frame clones only, with some absent. The sample consists of 120,000 to 150,000 clones, approximately 88% of them appearing once. The sample here was peripheral blood, taken on day 0 of AZD1222 vaccination. The receptors derive from an adult in good health.

V usage is TRBV14 and J usage is TRBJ2-7; no reliable D call. Per germline, CDR1 SGHDN and CDR2 FVKESK. The germline V and J ends were trimmed by 1 base and 2 bases, with 0 bases remaining between them. This CDR3 region has 11 residues. DNA of the CDR3: TGTGCCAGCAGCCAAGCCTACGAGCAGTACTTC. It translates to CASSQAYEQYF. Using reference TRBV14 and TRBJ2-7 for the parts outside the CDR3, the full variable domain is EAGVTQFPSHSVIEKGQTVTLRCDPISGHDNLYWYRRVMGKEIKFLLHFVKESKQDESGMPNNRFLAERTGGTYSTLKVQPAELEDSGVYFCASSQAYEQYFGPGTRLTVT.

The chain joins TRBV6-5 to TRBJ2-7, with TRBD1 as a possible D gene (6 bases). Germline CDR1 and CDR2: MNHEY and SVGAGI. This CDR3 has 15 residues. V shed 6 bases and J shed 0 bases, with 15 bases lying between them. In DNA form, the CDR3 reads TGTGCCAGCAGCGGGACACCAGGCCTCTCCTACGAGCAGTACTTC. Translating gives CASSGTPGLSYEQYF.

V usage is TRBV5-4 and J usage is TRBJ2-5; tentative D call: TRBD1 (6 bases). V shed 5 bases and J shed 5 bases, with 13 bases lying between them. Germline CDR1 and CDR2: SGHNT and YYREEE (reference sequence). The CDR3 runs to 13 residues. Here the CDR3 DNA reads TGTGCCAGCAGTCCCCCCCAGGGGGAGACCCAGTACTTC. Protein sequence: CASSPPQGETQYF.

This clone was detected a few times. J is TRBJ1-2 and V is TRBV14, with D hard to call. Per germline, CDR1 SGHDN and CDR2 FVKESK. Deletions cut 1 base from V and 7 bases from J, with 22 bases between. The CDR3 has 17 residues. DNA of the CDR3: TGTGCCAGCAGCCAAGTCCCCCCGGACCTCAGCGGGCCTGGCTACACCTTC. Encoded protein: CASSQVPPDLSGPGYTF.

The genes are TRBV7-3 and TRBJ2-3; 8 bases map to TRBD1. Germline lookup yields CDR1 SGHTA and CDR2 FQGTGA. CDR3 size: 15 residues. V lost 1 base and J lost 5; bases outside the gene matches: 5. CDR3 sequence (DNA): TGTGCCAGCAGCTTAAATCAGGGGGCGGGAGATACGCAGTATTTT. This sequence encodes CASSLNQGAGDTQYF.

The CDR3 DNA sequence: TGTGCCAGCAGCCAAGGCCGCGGACAGGGCAGCTCCTATAATTCACCCCTCCACTTT. Its protein is CASSQGRGQGSSYNSPLHF. The V gene is TRBV3-1 (or the pseudogene TRBV3-2), the J gene TRBJ1-6; TRBD1 aligns across 8 bases. This CDR3 spans 19 amino acids. Germline assignment: CDR1 LGHDT and CDR2 YNNKEL (reference sequence). V gave up 1 base and J gave up 0 bases; unmatched junction bases: 8.

This clone was counted between two and nine times. The rearrangement joins TRBV6-2 or TRBV6-3 to TRBJ2-7; 9 bases are a match to TRBD2. The J segment lost 0 bases and the V segment lost 2 bases, leaving 11 bases of the junction unmatched. The CDR3 runs 18 residues. Looked up from germline, CDR1 is MNHEY and CDR2 is SVGEGT. CDR3 in DNA: TGTGCCAGCAGTTACGTCGGAAAGCGGGGGGTTGTCTCCTACGAGCAGTACTTC. Its translation: CASSYVGKRGVVSYEQYF.

The chain links TRBV19 to TRBJ1-5; the D is unclear. Trimming took 4 bases from V and 7 from J, leaving 5 bases between them. This CDR3 is 11 amino acids long. CDR1 LNHDA and CDR2 SQIVND come from the germline V gene (reference sequence). CDR3 protein: CASSRGQPQHF. CDR3 sequence (DNA): TGTGCCAGTAGTAGAGGACAGCCCCAGCATTTT.

In its sample, this clone was seen once. V gene TRBV28 combines with J gene TRBJ1-1; the match to TRBD1 covers 8 bases. Germline-derived CDR1 and CDR2 are MDHEN and SYDVKM. The CDR3 extends over 13 amino acids. Trimming removed 4 bases from V and 3 bases from J; junction bases left unmatched: 1. CDR3 nucleotides: TGTGCCAGCAGTTCGGGACAGGACACTGAAGCTTTCTTT. Protein: CASSSGQDTEAFF.

The rearrangement joins TRBV4-3 to TRBJ1-1; D unresolved. Germline values: CDR1 LGHNA, CDR2 YSLEER. CDR3 size: 13 residues. Trimming pared 4 bases from V and 2 bases from J, leaving 8 bases between. CDR3 coding DNA: TGCGCCAGCAGCCTGACCCAAAACACTGAAGCTTTCTTT. Translation gives CASSLTQNTEAFF.

The V call is TRBV19, the J call TRBJ1-1; D is undetermined. Germline V gene lookup returns CDR1 LNHDA and CDR2 SQIVND (reference sequence). The V end was cut by 5 bases, the J end by 5 bases, with 21 bases between. The CDR3 runs 16 residues. CDR3 sequence reads: CASSPTFQTVKTEAFF. Written as DNA, the CDR3 is TGTGCCAGTAGTCCGACCTTCCAGACCGTCAAGACTGAAGCTTTCTTT.

The genes are TRBV7-2 and TRBJ2-5; TRBD2 matches 9 bases. CDR1 is SGHTA, CDR2 FQGNSA, per germline. V shed 3 bases and J 7 bases; nucleotides not matched to a gene: 12. The CDR3 is 16 amino acids. This CDR3 is CASSFGGGVQVGTQYF. The CDR3 coding sequence is TGTGCCAGCAGCTTCGGCGGGGGGGTCCAAGTCGGGACCCAGTACTTC.

The rearrangement links TRBV5-1 to TRBJ1-2; D is perhaps TRBD1 (5 bases). CDR1 and CDR2 from the germline V gene are SGHRS and YFSETQ. The CDR3 loop spans 15 amino acids. V was pared by 0 bases and J by 2 bases, with 11 bases between. The CDR3 coding sequence is TGCGCCAGCAGCTTGGGCGGGGGAGTCAACTATGGCTACACCTTC. This codes for CASSLGGGVNYGYTF.

A remark on this clone: One end of the junction fails to match germline, which may point to a read error. The chain is built from TRBV7-3 and TRBJ2-1, with D perhaps TRBD1 or TRBD2 (5 bases each). The length of the CDR3 is 13 residues. Germline V lookup: CDR1 SGHTA, CDR2 FQGTGA. CDR3: CASSPNPGTPRLF. The CDR3 region has the DNA TGTGCCAGCAGCCCAAACCCAGGGACCCCCCGGCTCTTC. Supplemented by reference TRBV7-3 and TRBJ2-1, the full variable domain reads GAGVSQTPSNKVTEKGKYVELRCDPISGHTALYWYRQSLGQGPEFLIYFQGTGAADDSGLPNDRFFAVRPEGSVSTLKIQRTERGDSAVYLCASSPNPGTPRLFGPGTRLTVL.

This chain connects TRBV5-1 to TRBJ2-3; tentatively, D is TRBD1 (6 bases). There are 18 residues in the CDR3. The V end lost 1 base, the J end lost 4 bases, and 22 bases lay between the germline ends. Germline V gives CDR1 SGHRS, CDR2 YFSETQ. CDR3 sequence reads: CASSLIRRQAGGADTQYF. For the CDR3, the DNA is TGCGCCAGCAGCTTGATCAGACGACAGGCCGGAGGCGCAGATACGCAGTATTTT.

This clone has more than one count but fewer than ten. The rearrangement uses TRBV3-1 (or the pseudogene TRBV3-2) and TRBJ1-5, with 7 bases identical to TRBD1. The CDR3 is 17 amino acids. V shed 4 bases and J 1 base; nucleotides not matched to a gene: 10. Germline V gives CDR1 LGHDT, CDR2 YNNKEL (reference sequence). CDR3 nucleotides: TGTGCCAGCAGCCTTCTTTCCGGGACAGAGAGCAATCAGCCCCAGCATTTT. Its protein is CASSLLSGTESNQPQHF.

This clone was seen once. The gene calls are TRBV18 and TRBJ1-2; D gene ambiguous. Germline CDR1 is KGHSH and CDR2 is LQKENI. The V and J ends lost 4 bases and 2 bases respectively, with 11 bases between them. There are 14 residues in the CDR3. The chain's CDR3 is CASSQDFLNYGYTF. The CDR3 DNA sequence: TGTGCCAGCTCACAAGACTTCCTCAACTATGGCTACACCTTC.

The chain couples TRBV15 to TRBJ1-2; no firm D call. Trimming pared 6 bases from V and 5 bases from J, leaving 13 bases between. The germline V gene has CDR1 LNHNV and CDR2 YYDKDF (reference sequence). The CDR3 runs to 13 residues. DNA for the CDR3: TGTGCCACCAGTATGGACCGGTTATATGGCTACACCTTC. Its translation: CATSMDRLYGYTF.

This chain connects TRBV6-4 to TRBJ1-1; the D is unclear. The germline V gene encodes CDR1 MRHNA and CDR2 SNTAGT. V gave up 2 bases and J gave up 1 base, with 5 bases separating them. The CDR3 length is 13 residues. DNA of the CDR3: TGTGCCAGCAGTGACAGCCCGAACACTGAAGCTTTCTTT. Protein sequence: CASSDSPNTEAFF.

CDR3 bases: TGTGCCAGCAGTGACGCCGGGGGGGCGTTTGATGAGCAGTTCTTC. Translated: CASSDAGGAFDEQFF. The chain carries TRBV6-4 and TRBJ2-1, with 8 bases aligning to TRBD2. V lost 2 bases, J lost 8 bases, and 8 bases stayed unmatched. The CDR3 has 15 residues. CDR1 and CDR2 (germline): MRHNA, SNTAGT.

The gene calls are TRBV13 and TRBJ2-7; 8 bases agree with TRBD1. Germline V CDR1 and CDR2: PRHDT, FYEKMQ (reference sequence). This CDR3 is built from 14 residues. V gave up 5 bases and J gave up 2 bases; unmatched junction bases: 5. CDR3 sequence (DNA): TGTGCCAGCAGCCGTGAGACAGGGGCCTACGAGCAGTACTTC. Its protein product is CASSRETGAYEQYF.